This is a list of T cell receptor beta chains from one sample in a study of T cells in Graves' hyperthyroidism and ophthalmopathy. In TCRdb, the multiplex PCR reads were re-called with MiXCR into one record per CDR3 protein. The sample has hundreds of thousands of distinct CDR3 sequences, less than 30% seen once. Sample: blood. These receptors all stem from a man aged 35-49 years with Graves' hyperthyroidism that later progressed to Graves' ophthalmopathy. Each CDR3 is given with its conserved first and last residue. D genes are given only for firm matches. Some rows mark clone size as missing; the rest say once, few, many or name a class of expanded clone.

TRBJ1-1,NA,TRBV6-1,NA,CATRIRGDTEAFF,TGTGCCACCCGAATCAGGGGAGATACTGAAGCTTTCTTT
TRBJ2-7,NA,TRBV6-2/TRBV6-3,few,CASSYPGYEQYF,TGTGCCAGCAGTTACCCCGGGTACGAGCAGTACTTC
TRBJ1-3,NA,TRBV30,many,CAWSVRGGLNSGNTIYF,TGTGCCTGGAGTGTACGGGGGGGGCTGAACTCTGGAAACACCATATATTTT
TRBJ2-7,TRBD2,TRBV11-2,NA,CASSLGPVGGGYEQYF,TGTGCCAGCAGCTTAGGTCCTGTGGGGGGGGGCTACGAGCAGTACTTC
TRBJ1-1,TRBD1,TRBV20-1,many,CSASRDRVTEAFF,TGCAGTGCTAGCCGGGACAGGGTCACTGAAGCTTTCTTT
TRBJ1-1,NA,TRBV11-2,many,CASSLEGRVLNTEAFF,TGTGCCAGCAGCTTAGAGGGCAGGGTATTGAACACTGAAGCTTTCTTT
TRBJ1-5,NA,TRBV12-3/TRBV12-4,many,CASGDPDRGNQPQHF,TGTGCCAGCGGAGACCCGGACAGAGGAAATCAGCCCCAGCATTTT
TRBJ1-1,NA,TRBV2,many,CASSEGRATRSEAFF,TGTGCCAGCAGTGAAGGTCGGGCAACGCGCAGTGAAGCTTTCTTT
TRBJ2-7,TRBD1,TRBV12-3/TRBV12-4,many,CASSGQGVISYEQYF,TGTGCCAGCAGCGGACAGGGGGTCATCTCCTACGAGCAGTACTTC
TRBJ1-1,NA,TRBV12-3/TRBV12-4,few,CASRLIGDPEAFF,TGTGCCAGCAGGCTTATAGGGGACCCTGAAGCTTTCTTT
TRBJ1-5,NA,TRBV6-5,many,CASSYPHRLGGNQPQHF,TGTGCCAGCAGTTACCCCCATCGCCTAGGGGGCAATCAGCCCCAGCATTTT
TRBJ1-1,TRBD1,TRBV5-1,many,CASSLVGLGTGASMNTEAFF,TGCGCCAGCAGCTTGGTTGGGTTGGGGACAGGAGCATCAATGAACACTGAAGCTTTCTTT
TRBJ2-7,TRBD2,TRBV11-2,many,CASSFGGGTYEQYF,TGTGCCAGCAGCTTTGGCGGGGGTACCTACGAGCAGTACTTC
TRBJ1-5,TRBD1,TRBV19,NA,CASSINRGGNQPQHF,TGTGCCAGTAGTATCAACAGGGGAGGCAATCAGCCCCAGCATTTT
TRBJ1-5,NA,TRBV7-2,NA,CASSVELNQPQHF,TGTGCCAGCAGCGTGGAACTCAATCAGCCCCAGCATTTT
TRBJ2-5,NA,TRBV11-2,many,CASSFSSGYQETQYF,TGTGCCAGCAGCTTTTCTTCGGGGTACCAAGAGACCCAGTACTTC
TRBJ1-5,NA,TRBV29-1,many,CSVEEGNQPQHF,TGCAGCGTTGAGGAAGGCAATCAGCCCCAGCATTTT
TRBJ2-7,NA,TRBV7-2,NA,CASSRTGVRYEQYF,TGTGCCAGCAGCCGCACGGGCGTCCGCTACGAGCAGTACTTC
TRBJ1-2,NA,TRBV10-3,many,CAISDLGTTSLHGYTF,TGTGCCATCAGTGATTTAGGGACAACATCCCTCCATGGCTACACCTTC
TRBJ2-1,NA,TRBV5-1,many,CASSSGQNNEQFF,TGCGCCAGCAGCTCAGGACAGAACAATGAGCAGTTCTTC
TRBJ2-7,NA,TRBV18,many,CASSPPLRAYEQYF,TGTGCCAGCTCACCACCTCTCAGAGCCTACGAGCAGTACTTC
TRBJ1-6,NA,TRBV28,NA,CASSLGLNSPLHF,TGTGCCAGCAGTTTAGGTCTAAATTCACCCCTCCACTTT
TRBJ2-7,NA,TRBV6-5,many,CATLGDNYEQYF,TGTGCCACCTTGGGGGACAACTACGAGCAGTACTTC
TRBJ2-5,NA,TRBV20-1,many,CSASEETQYF,TGCAGTGCTAGTGAAGAGACCCAGTACTTC
TRBJ2-5,NA,TRBV10-1,many,CASSEEMQETQYF,TGCGCCAGCAGTGAAGAGATGCAAGAGACCCAGTACTTC
TRBJ1-5,TRBD1,TRBV3-1,NA,CASSATGKGQPQHF,TGTGCCAGCAGCGCGACAGGGAAAGGTCAGCCCCAGCATTTT
TRBJ2-7,NA,TRBV6-5,many,CASTLDWGEQYF,TGTGCCAGCACTTTGGATTGGGGCGAGCAGTACTTC
TRBJ2-5,NA,TRBV7-2,NA,CASSLAPQGTQYF,TGTGCCAGCAGCTTAGCCCCCCAGGGGACCCAGTACTTC
TRBJ2-2,NA,TRBV20-1,many,CSARFLAGELFF,TGCAGTGCTAGGTTCTTGGCCGGGGAGCTGTTTTTT
TRBJ1-1,TRBD1,TRBV7-8,many,CASSNTGGRTEAFF,TGTGCCAGCAGCAACACAGGGGGCCGCACTGAAGCTTTCTTT
TRBJ2-7,TRBD2,TRBV6-5,many,CASSYGTTTYEQYF,TGTGCCAGCAGTTACGGGACTACCACCTACGAGCAGTACTTC
TRBJ1-1,TRBD1,TRBV12-5,many,CASGKDYGQGGTEAFF,TGTGCTAGTGGCAAGGATTACGGACAGGGGGGTACTGAAGCTTTCTTT
TRBJ1-2,NA,TRBV6-5,many,CASSDPKNYGYTF,TGTGCCAGCAGCGACCCGAAGAACTATGGCTACACCTTC
TRBJ2-7,NA,TRBV28,NA,CASSLAGRPEQYF,TGTGCCAGCAGTTTGGCGGGCCGCCCGGAGCAGTACTTC
TRBJ1-2,TRBD1,TRBV29-1,many,CSGSGTGGGDGYTF,TGCAGCGGTTCCGGGACAGGGGGCGGGGATGGCTACACCTTC
TRBJ2-7,TRBD1,TRBV28,many,CASGPPGQGYVEQYF,TGTGCCAGCGGACCGCCGGGACAGGGCTATGTCGAGCAGTACTTC
TRBJ2-7,TRBD2,TRBV6-1,NA,CASWTSGYEQYF,TGTGCCAGCTGGACTAGCGGCTACGAGCAGTACTTC